This T cell receptor beta chain was obtained from a study of T-cell reconstitution after alpha-beta-depleted transplantation in children. The authors prepared the TCRbeta library with unique molecular identifiers. TCRdb itself ran the PCR reads through MiXCR, one entry per CDR3 protein. The sample has about 980,000 distinct CDR3 sequences; roughly 31% are singletons. For this clonotype: Its antigen is currently unknown.

Findings of the study overall: One year after transplant, T-cell counts and diversity came mostly from newly produced T cells. Several hundred expanded graft clones reportedly were the source of alpha-beta T cells about two months after transplant. Several patients had high TCRbeta diversity at day 60; it came from surviving recipient T cells and thymic progenitors.

CDR3 size: 15 residues. CDR1 PRHDT and CDR2 FYEKMQ come from the germline V gene (reference sequence). V gave up 5 bases and J gave up 1 base, with 15 bases separating them. The source material was PBMCs, mostly from graft donor cells, sampled 360 days after TCRalphabeta/CD19-depleted stem cell transplant. V gene TRBV13 combines with J gene TRBJ2-7, with D possibly being TRBD1 (6 bases). This clonotype was obtained from a boy less than two years old who had a stem cell transplant for SCID, so the T cells may come from the graft donor. The CDR3 DNA reads as TGTGCCAGCAGCCCGACTAACGGACAGTCCTACGAGCAGTACTTC. Translated, it gives CASSPTNGQSYEQYF.